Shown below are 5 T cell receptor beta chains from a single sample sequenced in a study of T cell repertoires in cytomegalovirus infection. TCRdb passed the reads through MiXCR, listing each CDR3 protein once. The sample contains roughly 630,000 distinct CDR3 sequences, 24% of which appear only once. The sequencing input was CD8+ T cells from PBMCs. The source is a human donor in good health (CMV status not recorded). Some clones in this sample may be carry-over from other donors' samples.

The CDR3 DNA sequence: TGTGTCAGCAGCCCAGGGGCTAGCGGGGGGCTATATTACGAGCAGTACGTC. Its protein product is CVSSPGASGGLYYEQYV. This rearrangement joins TRBV11-2 to TRBJ2-7; the match to TRBD2 covers 11 bases. Germline lookup yields CDR1 SGHAT and CDR2 FQNNGV. The CDR3 runs to 17 residues.

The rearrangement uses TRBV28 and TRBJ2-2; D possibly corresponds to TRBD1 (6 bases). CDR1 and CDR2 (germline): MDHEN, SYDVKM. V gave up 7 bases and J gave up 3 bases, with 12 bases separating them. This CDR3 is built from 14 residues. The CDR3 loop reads CASTVGGYTGELFF. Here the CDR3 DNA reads TGTGCCAGCACCGTTGGGGGCTACACCGGGGAGCTGTTTTTT.

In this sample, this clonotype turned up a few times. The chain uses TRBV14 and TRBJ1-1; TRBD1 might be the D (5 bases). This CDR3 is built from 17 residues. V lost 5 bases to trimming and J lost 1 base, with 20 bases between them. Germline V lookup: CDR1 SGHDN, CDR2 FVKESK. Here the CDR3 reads CASSTLPGLQGNTEAFF. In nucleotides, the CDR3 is TGTGCCAGCAGCACCTTACCGGGGCTCCAAGGGAACACTGAAGCTTTCTTT.

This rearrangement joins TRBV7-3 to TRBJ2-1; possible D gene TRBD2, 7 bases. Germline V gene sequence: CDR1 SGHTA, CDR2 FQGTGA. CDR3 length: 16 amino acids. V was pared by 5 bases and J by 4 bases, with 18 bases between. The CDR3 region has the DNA TGTGCCAGCAGCCCTCCCCGGGGGGCCCCTTACAATGAGCAGTTCTTC. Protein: CASSPPRGAPYNEQFF.

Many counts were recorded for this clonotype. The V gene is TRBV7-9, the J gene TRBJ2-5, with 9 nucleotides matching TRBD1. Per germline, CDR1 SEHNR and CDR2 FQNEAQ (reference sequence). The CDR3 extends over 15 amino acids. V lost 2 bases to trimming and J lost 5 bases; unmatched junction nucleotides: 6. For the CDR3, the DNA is TGTGCCAGCAGCTTAACAGGGGGCGCTCAGGAGACCCAGTACTTC. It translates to CASSLTGGAQETQYF.